These 23 T cell receptor beta chains share one sample of origin, sequenced in a study of T cell clonality in common variable immunodeficiency. The assay was immunoSEQ multiplex PCR, and TCRdb's table has in-frame clones only and misses some. This repertoire holds approximately 52,000 clones, and none appear only once. The specimen was peripheral blood mononuclear cells. These receptor sequences come from a person between 18 and 75 years old in good health.

The sample holds many counts of this clone. The sequence runs out 3 residues before the end of the CDR3; the remainder is reconstructed from the germline J gene. The rearrangement joins TRBV6-2 or TRBV6-3 to TRBJ2-2; 8 bases fit TRBD2. Germline V gene data show CDR1 as MNHEY and CDR2 as SVGEGT. Germline trimming cut 2 bases from V and 3 bases from J; bases unmatched to any gene: 8. The CDR3 has 17 residues. The CDR3 is CASSYRAGGWDTGELFF. Partial CDR3 DNA: TGTGCCAGCAGTTACCGGGCGGGGGGCTGGGACACCGGGGAG.

This clone appeared many times. The read is 3 residues too short to cover the CDR3 end, so that end is filled in from the germline J gene. The rearrangement uses TRBV20-1 and TRBJ2-3; a possible D gene is TRBD2 (5 bases). The germline V gene encodes CDR1 DFQATT and CDR2 SNEGSKA (reference sequence). V dropped 5 bases and J dropped 5 bases, with 17 bases sitting between them. The CDR3 length is 14 residues. The CDR3 DNA, read in part, is TGCAGTGCTGGCAGTCACGGAAGCGGAGATACG. Translating gives CSAGSHGSGDT. The entire CDR3 protein reads CSAGSHGSGDTQYF.

There are many counts of this clone. The sequenced fragment ends 3 residues before the CDR3 boundary, so the rest is inferred from the germline J gene. The chain carries TRBV19 and TRBJ1-2, with 9 bases fitting TRBD1. The CDR3 sequence is 15 residues long. V dropped 3 bases and J dropped 4; count of bases not matched to a gene: 6. The germline V gene encodes CDR1 LNHDA and CDR2 SQIVND (reference sequence). CDR3 amino acids: CASSISGQGPYGYTF. Partial CDR3 DNA: TGTGCCAGTAGTATCTCGGGACAGGGACCCTATGGC.

This clone has at least ten counts. The DNA ends 3 residues before the CDR3 does, and the rest of the CDR3 is filled in from the germline J gene. The chain joins TRBV19 to TRBJ2-1, with 10 bases that match TRBD1. The trim removed 6 bases at V and 5 bases at J, leaving 4 bases unmatched. The CDR3 spans 14 residues. Germline assignment: CDR1 LNHDA and CDR2 SQIVND (reference sequence). CDR3 DNA (partial): TGTGCCAGTAGGTCCGGGACAGGGGACAATGAG. Residues: CASRSGTGDNE. In full, the CDR3 is CASRSGTGDNEQFF.

This clone was found a few times. Read coverage stops 3 residues before the CDR3 terminus; the germline J gene supplies the remainder. V usage is TRBV2 and J usage is TRBJ1-1; D might be TRBD1 (6 bases). CDR1 and CDR2 (germline): SNHLY, FYNNEI. Trimming took 3 bases from V and 7 from J, leaving 15 bases between them. The CDR3 totals 14 residues. The covered CDR3 bases are TGTGCCAGCAGTGACTGGGGGCCTGCAGTTGAA. Encoded protein: CASSDWGPAVE. In full, the CDR3 reads CASSDWGPAVEAFF.

This clone was picked up many times. The CDR3 end is not reached by the read, which stops 3 residues before it; the germline J gene fills it in. The rearrangement uses TRBV5-1 and TRBJ1-2; 9 nucleotides match TRBD1. J gave up 0 bases and V 0 bases, and 0 bases lay outside the gene matches. Germline V gives CDR1 SGHRS, CDR2 YFSETQ. The CDR3 sequence is 15 residues long. Incomplete CDR3 DNA: TGCGCCAGCAGCTTGGGGGACAGGGCTAACTATGGC. Its protein is CASSLGDRANYG. From start to end, the CDR3 is CASSLGDRANYGYTF.

This clone was found many times. The junction departs from the called germline gene at one end, perhaps through a read error. The read ends 3 residues early relative to the CDR3; the germline J gene fills the gap. The chain uses TRBV4-2 and TRBJ2-7; TRBD2 matches at 11 bases. CDR3 length: 14 amino acids. Germline CDR1 is LGHNA and CDR2 is YNFKEQ. The CDR3 protein is CASSHLAGGNEQYF. The sequenced CDR3 bases are TGCGCCAGCAGCCATCTAGCGGGAGGCAACGAG.

The sample holds many counts of this clone. Read data end 3 residues before the CDR3 end; the end is taken from the germline J gene. This rearrangement joins TRBV7-3 to TRBJ2-3; 12 nucleotides align to TRBD2. CDR1 SGHTA and CDR2 FQGTGA come from the germline V gene. CDR3 length equals 17 residues. The V gene end was trimmed by 5 bases and the J gene end by 1 base; junction bases not matched to a gene: 7. CDR3 region: CASSPGTSGFGTDTQYF. The sequenced part of the CDR3 DNA is TGTGCCAGCAGCCCAGGGACTAGCGGGTTTGGCACAGATACG.

A note on this clone: The read terminates 3 residues before the CDR3 end, so the remaining end is supplied by the germline J gene. J is TRBJ1-2 and V is TRBV6-2 or TRBV6-3; D uncertain. This CDR3 has 12 residues. Germline V CDR1 and CDR2: MNHEY, SVGEGT. The CDR3 DNA, read in part, is TGTGCCAGCAGTACAGCCGCCTACGAC. Protein sequence: CASSTAAYD. The complete CDR3 protein is CASSTAAYDYTF.

This clone was seen many times. The sequence runs out 3 residues before the end of the CDR3; the remainder is reconstructed from the germline J gene. The V gene is TRBV20-1, the J gene TRBJ2-5; the D is unclear. The CDR3 loop spans 12 amino acids. V lost 2 bases, J lost 3 bases, and 7 bases lay in between. From germline, CDR1 is DFQATT and CDR2 SNEGSKA (reference sequence). CDR3 sequence reads: CSARRAEETQYF. The sequenced CDR3 bases are TGCAGTGCTAGAAGGGCAGAAGAGACC.

This clone was seen only a few times. The DNA ends 3 residues before the CDR3 does, and the rest of the CDR3 is filled in from the germline J gene. The genes are TRBV7-9 and TRBJ2-1; TRBD2 is a possible D gene (5 bases). Germline V gene sequence: CDR1 SEHNR, CDR2 FQNEAQ (reference sequence). The V end lost 2 bases, the J end lost 0 bases, and 8 bases lay between the germline ends. This CDR3 is built from 15 residues. CDR3 DNA, as far as it was read: TGTGCCAGCAGCTTACCGGGGAGCTCCTACAATGAG. Amino acid sequence: CASSLPGSSYNE. The whole CDR3 reads CASSLPGSSYNEQFF. Drawing the rest from reference TRBV7-9 and TRBJ2-1, the complete variable domain is DTGVSQNPRHKITKRGQNVTFRCDPISEHNRLYWYRQTLGQGPEFLTYFQNEAQLEKSRLLSDRFSAERPKGSFSTLEIQRTEQGDSAMYLCASSLPGSSYNEQFFGPGTRLTVL.

As for this clone: The missing CDR3 end, 3 residues past where the read stops, is filled in from the germline J gene. This sequence joins TRBV7-9 and TRBJ1-1, with D possibly matching TRBD1 (5 bases). CDR1 is SEHNR and CDR2 is FQNEAQ in the germline V gene (reference sequence). The V gene lost 1 base and the J gene lost 0 bases, with 9 bases spanning the gap. CDR3 length: 15 residues. The sequenced part of the CDR3 DNA is TGTGCCAGCAGCTTAGGTCAGGGCCTGAACACTGAA. Translated, it gives CASSLGQGLNTE. The whole CDR3 region reads CASSLGQGLNTEAFF.

This clone appeared many times. The observed sequence ends 3 residues before the CDR3 terminus, with the missing tail filled in from the germline J gene. The gene calls are TRBV7-2 and TRBJ1-1, with D possibly TRBD1 on 5 matching bases. V was trimmed by 7 bases and J by 4 bases, leaving 19 bases between them. Germline CDR1 is SGHTA and CDR2 is FQGNSA. This CDR3 has 15 amino acids. The CDR3 spells CASTSEPGLGTEAFF. The sequenced CDR3 bases are TGTGCCAGCACCAGTGAACCGGGACTCGGCACTGAA.

This clone was seen ten or more times. The observed sequence ends 3 residues before the CDR3 terminus, with the missing tail filled in from the germline J gene. J is TRBJ2-7 and V is TRBV20-1; 14 nucleotides match TRBD2. The junction had 1 base not matched to a gene; V was cut back by 3 bases and J by 3 bases. Germline V gene sequence: CDR1 DFQATT, CDR2 SNEGSKA (reference sequence). This CDR3 region has 14 residues. The CDR3 region is CSASGLAGGYEQYF. The sequenced part of the CDR3 DNA is TGCAGTGCTAGTGGACTAGCGGGAGGCTACGAG.

This clone was detected many times. Read coverage stops 3 residues before the CDR3 terminus; the germline J gene supplies the remainder. The chain recombines TRBV7-3 with TRBJ2-1; D is unresolved. Trimming took off 2 bases at V and 2 bases at J, with 13 bases between the two ends. The CDR3 runs 16 residues. Germline V gene lookup returns CDR1 SGHTA and CDR2 FQGTGA. The CDR3 bases that were read are TGTGCCAGCAGCTTAGGCCTAGGCGGAGCCTACAATGAG. This encodes CASSLGLGGAYNE. The entire CDR3 sequence reads CASSLGLGGAYNEQFF.

This clone was observed at least ten times. The read ends 3 residues early relative to the CDR3; the germline J gene fills the gap. This chain uses TRBV6-2 or TRBV6-3 with TRBJ1-5; D gene unclear. CDR1 is MNHEY, CDR2 SVGEGT, per germline. This CDR3 is built from 14 residues. Trimming took 2 bases from V and 3 from J, leaving 8 bases between them. Partial CDR3 DNA: TGTGCCAGCAGTTACGCGGCGTACAATCAGCCC. Residues: CASSYAAYNQP. The CDR3 reads in full as CASSYAAYNQPQHF.

This clone was counted a few times. The read is 3 residues too short to cover the CDR3 end, so that end is filled in from the germline J gene. This chain joins TRBV7-9 and TRBJ2-3; 11 bases fit TRBD1. The CDR3 loop spans 15 amino acids. The germline V gene has CDR1 SEHNR and CDR2 FQNEAQ (reference sequence). CDR3 DNA, as far as it was read: TGTGCCAGCAGCTTAGAAGGGACAGGGGGAAAGACG. The encoded protein is CASSLEGTGGKT. The whole CDR3 region reads CASSLEGTGGKTQYF.

This clone occurred many times. The read ends 3 residues shy of where the CDR3 ends; the end is completed using the germline J gene. J is TRBJ2-1 and V is TRBV30, with 7 bases lining up with TRBD1. Trimming took 3 bases from V and 1 from J; bases not matched to a gene: 6. The length of the CDR3 is 15 residues. Germline V CDR1 and CDR2: GTSNPN, SVGIG (reference sequence). The part of the CDR3 DNA that was read is TGTGCCTGGAGGTCCAGGGACAGATCCTACAATGAG. Amino acid sequence: CAWRSRDRSYNE. The entire CDR3 is CAWRSRDRSYNEQFF.

This clone was detected ten times or more. The DNA ends 3 residues before the CDR3 does, and the rest of the CDR3 is filled in from the germline J gene. V and J are TRBV2 and TRBJ2-2; 8 nucleotides match TRBD2. CDR1 is SNHLY and CDR2 is FYNNEI in the germline V gene. The V and J ends lost 3 bases and 7 bases, in that order; junction bases with no gene match: 4. The length of the CDR3 is 14 residues. CDR3 amino acids: CASSEVAGNGELFF. The CDR3 bases that were read are TGTGCCAGCAGTGAGGTAGCGGGAAACGGGGAG.

This clone was counted at least ten times. The read comes to an end 3 residues before the CDR3 does, leaving the germline J gene to fill in the end. This chain uses TRBV19 with TRBJ2-2; D unresolved. Germline CDR1 is LNHDA and CDR2 is SQIVND (reference sequence). This CDR3 is 14 amino acids long. V was shortened by 3 bases and J by 6 bases, with 11 bases between the two germline ends. The CDR3 loop reads CASSIGQVAGELFF. Incomplete CDR3 DNA: TGTGCCAGTAGTATCGGCCAGGTGGCCGGGGAG.

This clone was seen ten or more times. The missing CDR3 end, 3 residues past where the read stops, is filled in from the germline J gene. V usage is TRBV29-1 and J usage is TRBJ2-1; 9 nucleotides agree with TRBD1. The CDR3 length is 15 residues. Germline CDR1 SQVTM, CDR2 ANQGSEA. Trimming at V came to 0 bases and at J to 7 bases, leaving 7 bases not matched to a gene. CDR3 DNA, as far as it was read: TGCAGCGTTGAAGATTTCCCAGGGACAGGGAATGAG. It codes for CSVEDFPGTGNE. The entire CDR3 sequence reads CSVEDFPGTGNEQFF.

This clone was seen ten or more times. The DNA ends 3 residues before the CDR3 does, and the rest of the CDR3 is filled in from the germline J gene. The rearrangement joins TRBV19 to TRBJ2-1; 9 bases align to TRBD2. Germline CDR1 reads LNHDA; CDR2 reads SQIVND (reference sequence). This CDR3 contains 15 residues. V dropped 3 bases and J dropped 7; count of bases not matched to a gene: 7. This chain's CDR3 is CASSIGLAGPNEQFF. The part of the CDR3 DNA that was read is TGTGCCAGTAGTATCGGGCTAGCGGGACCGAATGAG.

This clone came up many times. Coverage ceases 3 residues before the CDR3 finishes, and the germline J gene fills in the end. This chain uses TRBV5-1 with TRBJ2-1; D call uncertain. The germline V gene encodes CDR1 SGHRS and CDR2 YFSETQ. The V gene lost 2 bases and the J gene lost 8 bases, with 14 bases spanning the gap. The length of the CDR3 is 14 residues. The CDR3 here is CASSLWAHNDEQFF. CDR3 DNA, as far as it was read: TGCGCCAGCAGCTTATGGGCACATAACGATGAG.